These 11 T cell receptor beta chains were sequenced from one sample in a study of T cells in women clearing cervical HPV infection. The method was immunoSEQ multiplex PCR; TCRdb's version includes in-frame clones alone and lacks a portion of them. This table holds around 48,000 clones. Sequencing input: blood buffy coat. These receptor sequences come from a woman aged 18 to 69 with a cervical HPV16 infection that either progressed to CIN3+ or cleared (not recorded which).

As concerns this clone: The read falls 3 residues short of the CDR3 end, and the missing part is taken from the germline J gene. V is TRBV20-1 and J is TRBJ2-5; the match to TRBD1 covers 8 bases. This CDR3 is built from 14 residues. J gave up 5 bases and V 6 bases, and 11 bases lay outside the gene matches. The germline V gene encodes CDR1 DFQATT and CDR2 SNEGSKA (reference sequence). CDR3 bases read: TGCAGTGCCAATTCGGGCAGGGGGCAGGAGACC. Translated: CSANSGRGQET. The entire CDR3 protein reads CSANSGRGQETQYF.

Comment on this clone: The read ends 3 residues early relative to the CDR3; the germline J gene fills the gap. V is TRBV2 and J is TRBJ1-1; TRBD1 matches 9 bases. This CDR3 contains 15 residues. Germline V gene sequence: CDR1 SNHLY, CDR2 FYNNEI. V shed 6 bases, J shed 3 bases, and the junction held 8 bases outside the gene matches. CDR3 bases read: TGTGCCAGCAGGCGCGTACAGGGGGCGGACACTGAA. It specifies CASRRVQGADTE. The entire CDR3 sequence reads CASRRVQGADTEAFF.

A remark on this clone: The read gets to within 3 residues of the CDR3 end, and the germline J gene fills in the rest. The chain couples TRBV20-1 to TRBJ2-7; D gene unclear. Deletions cut 3 bases from V and 2 bases from J, with 5 bases between. The length of the CDR3 is 11 residues. Germline assignment: CDR1 DFQATT and CDR2 SNEGSKA (reference sequence). This CDR3 is CSASRTYEQYF. The CDR3 DNA, read in part, is TGCAGTGCTAGCCGTACCTACGAG.

Regarding this clone: The observed sequence ends 3 residues before the CDR3 terminus, with the missing tail filled in from the germline J gene. The J gene is TRBJ2-2, the V gene TRBV30; 7 bases map to TRBD1. V lost 4 bases, J lost 2 bases, and 7 bases stayed unmatched. Per germline, CDR1 GTSNPN and CDR2 SVGIG (reference sequence). This CDR3 contains 15 residues. The CDR3 is CAWKGDRGNTGELFF. The sequenced CDR3 bases are TGTGCCTGGAAAGGGGACAGAGGAAACACCGGGGAG.

Note on this clone: The CDR3 goes on 3 residues after the read ends, and that part is filled in from the germline J gene. The chain couples TRBV7-8 to TRBJ2-1; 8 nucleotides agree with TRBD2. The V gene's germline CDR1 is SGHVS and CDR2 FQNEAQ. With 5 bases clipped from V and 1 base from J, the junction kept 10 bases outside the gene matches. The CDR3 spans 17 residues. The CDR3 bases that were read are TGTGCCAGCAGCATCTCTAGCGGGTGGGCTTCCTACAATGAG. Protein product: CASSISSGWASYNE. The full CDR3 protein is CASSISSGWASYNEQFF. Full variable domain (rest looked up from reference TRBV7-8 and TRBJ2-1): GAGVSQSPRYKVAKRGQDVALRCDPISGHVSLFWYQQALGQGPEFLTYFQNEAQLDKSGLPSDRFFAERPEGSVSTLKIQRTQQEDSAVYLCASSISSGWASYNEQFFGPGTRLTVL.

Details on this clone: With the read ending 3 residues before the CDR3 end, the germline J gene is used to fill in that end. The genes are TRBV6-1 and TRBJ2-5; D possibly corresponds to TRBD2 (6 bases). The CDR3 sequence is 15 residues long. Between the trimmed V and J ends, which lost 0 bases and 5 bases, there was a span of 13 bases. Per the germline V gene, CDR1 is MNHNS and CDR2 is SASEGT. The CDR3 loop is CASSEALRLAETQYF. The CDR3 bases that were read are TGTGCCAGCAGTGAAGCGCTTCGGCTAGCGGAGACC.

To note about this clone: The observed sequence ends 3 residues before the CDR3 terminus, with the missing tail filled in from the germline J gene. This sequence joins TRBV5-6 and TRBJ2-2; D is undetermined. V lost 4 bases and J 6 bases, leaving 10 bases between the germline ends. From germline, CDR1 is SGHDT and CDR2 YYEEEE. The CDR3 consists of 13 residues. CDR3 sequence: CASSVKGSGELFF. The CDR3 bases that were read are TGTGCCAGCAGCGTGAAGGGTTCCGGGGAG.

Regarding this clone: The junction shows a germline mismatch at one end, possibly a read error. The observed sequence ends 3 residues before the CDR3 terminus, with the missing tail filled in from the germline J gene. V gene TRBV4-2 combines with J gene TRBJ2-3, with 9 bases matching TRBD1. This CDR3 is 18 amino acids long. Looked up from germline, CDR1 is LGHNA and CDR2 is YNFKEQ. CDR3: CASSQGQGVPPPTDTQYF. Incomplete CDR3 DNA: TGCGCCAGCAGCCAGGGACAGGGTGTCCCCCCTCCCACAGATACG.

The sequenced part of the CDR3 DNA is TGTGCCAGCAGCTCATACAGGCTAATCGACACTGAA. It translates to CASSSYRLIDTE. The complete CDR3 reads CASSSYRLIDTEAFF. This sequence joins TRBV7-2 and TRBJ1-1; possible D gene TRBD1, 5 bases. The read ends 3 residues before the CDR3 terminus; that terminus is restored from the germline J gene. The V gene lost 4 bases and the J gene lost 3 bases, with 15 bases spanning the gap. The germline V gene has CDR1 SGHTA and CDR2 FQGNSA. This CDR3 comprises 15 residues.

Regarding this clone: A read error may account for a junction end that differs from germline. The read gets to within 3 residues of the CDR3 end, and the germline J gene fills in the rest. V usage is TRBV4-1 and J usage is TRBJ2-3; TRBD2 matches at 7 bases. CDR1 and CDR2 from the germline V gene are MGHRA and YSYEKL. The CDR3 is 15 residues long. The covered CDR3 bases are TGCGCCAGCAGCCAAGGGGGGGGTAACACATATACG. It specifies CASSQGGGNTYT. In full, the CDR3 is CASSQGGGNTYTQYF.

The CDR3 sequence: CASRQGGEQYF. Incomplete CDR3 DNA: TGTGCCAGCAGACAGGGCGGCGAG. This sequence joins TRBV6-4 and TRBJ2-7, with a possible D match to TRBD1 (6 bases). The sequence runs out 3 residues before the end of the CDR3; the remainder is reconstructed from the germline J gene. Germline V CDR1 and CDR2: MRHNA, SNTAGT. The CDR3 is 11 amino acids. Deletions cut 6 bases from V and 6 bases from J, with 9 bases between.